This TCR beta chain was sequenced for a study of neurological immune-mediated disorders. Turning to the study itself: A relapsing-remitting course was seen in about 90% of the roughly 35 multiple sclerosis patients and a secondary progressive course in 3.

Time point defined: longitudinal time-point 3. The unsorted libraries originated from 2 million PBMCs kept at -80 C. At least ten counts were recorded for this clonotype. Antigen specificity is unknown. Germline V gives CDR1 LGHDT, CDR2 YNNKEL (reference sequence). V was shortened by 4 bases and J by 6 bases, with 16 bases between the two germline ends. The CDR3 is 14 amino acids. The cDNA was generated through 5'RACE incorporating 10-nucleotide random UMIs. MiXCR, run by TCRdb on the 5' RACE reads, gives a single entry per CDR3 protein. Here the sample spans tens of thousands of distinct CDR3 sequences, around 4.7% being singletons. Study-wide points: The multiple sclerosis repertoire cluster lacked an association with any feature, whether clinical or MRI.

The V gene is TRBV3-1, the J gene TRBJ2-7, with a weak D call TRBD2 (5 bases). The sequenced material came from PBMCs. The sequence was collected from a woman aged 60-75 years with multiple sclerosis. The DNA of the CDR3 is TGTGCCAGCAGCCCCCTGGGGAGTGGAGGCGAGCAGTACTTC. This translates into CASSPLGSGGEQYF.